A single sample gave rise to the 2 T cell receptor beta chains below, sequenced in a study of blood T cell repertoires in COVID-19. Data came from immunoSEQ multiplex PCR; TCRdb stores just in-frame clones and leaves some out. The top ten hold 10% of the sample, which has a few hundred thousand clones, more than 70% seen once. Sequences were obtained from peripheral blood. The receptors were sampled from a woman aged 30 to 39 with COVID-19, enrolled during active disease.

This clone showed up just once. The CDR3 region has the DNA TGTGCCAGCAGTTACTCTTTTCTCTACACCTTC. Translating it yields CASSYSFLYTF. This chain uses TRBV6-2 or TRBV6-3 with TRBJ1-2; D is uncertain. The CDR3 extends over 11 amino acids. Trimming stripped 0 bases from V and 10 bases from J, with 6 bases between. Germline-derived CDR1 and CDR2 are MNHEY and SVGEGT.

There are a few counts of this clone. As DNA, the CDR3 is TGTGCCAGCAGTGAAGGTCCAGGGGACAGCAATCAGCCCCAGCATTTT. It codes for CASSEGPGDSNQPQHF. The V gene is TRBV6-1, the J gene TRBJ1-5; the D gene is possibly TRBD1 (6 bases). In germline, CDR1 is MNHNS, CDR2 SASEGT. The CDR3 spans 16 residues. V lost 1 base and J 1 base, leaving 11 bases between the germline ends.